This T cell receptor beta chain was sequenced during a study of preoperative IRX-2 immunotherapy in early breast cancer. This CDR3 spans 15 amino acids. J lost 4 bases, V lost 6 bases, and 10 bases had no gene match. CDR1 and CDR2 from the germline V gene are MNHGY and SAAAGT. The data were produced by immunoSEQ multiplex PCR, yet TCRdb's version contains in-frame clones alone and is incomplete. The repertoire holds 25,000 to 30,000 clones, with roughly 77% as singletons. Treatment noted: preoperative locoregional IRX-2 cytokine immunotherapy. Samples came from a phase Ib trial of preoperative locoregional IRX-2 cytokine immunotherapy.

This TCR derives from a human donor with breast cancer. The J gene is TRBJ2-5, the V gene TRBV6-8; 8 bases are a match to TRBD2. The starting material was lymph node tissue, obtained after IRX-2 immunotherapy. In DNA, the CDR3 is TGTGCCAGCAGGCGCTCGGGGGGGCGTGGAGAGACCCAGTACTTC. Translating it yields CASRRSGGRGETQYF.